This passage covers 13 T cell receptor beta chains from one sample sequenced in a study of T cells after yellow fever vaccination. TCRdb independently ran MiXCR on the 5' RACE reads; one entry per CDR3 protein. The data contain 300,000 to 400,000 distinct CDR3 sequences, approximately 11% of them singletons. Sequencing used CD4+ T cells sorted from PBMCs, obtained 45 days after the yellow fever booster vaccination. Source of these receptors: a man younger than 35 who received the YFV17D yellow fever vaccine.

V gene TRBV4-1 combines with J gene TRBJ1-6; D possibly corresponds to TRBD1 (5 bases). The CDR3 has 14 amino acids. V lost 5 bases and J 6 bases, leaving 11 bases between the germline ends. Germline CDR1 reads MGHRA; CDR2 reads YSYEKL. CDR3 sequence: CASSWTGPNSPLHF. As DNA, the CDR3 is TGCGCCAGCAGCTGGACGGGACCTAATTCACCCCTCCACTTT.

The chain uses TRBV7-8 and TRBJ1-6, with 7 bases lining up with TRBD1. The CDR3 totals 13 residues. After removal of 3 bases from V and 13 bases from J, the junction contained 6 bases not matched to a gene. Germline V CDR1 and CDR2: SGHVS, FQNEAQ. The CDR3 loop reads CASSFGDSSPLHF. The CDR3 DNA is TGTGCCAGCAGCTTTGGGGACAGCTCCCCCCTCCACTTT.

This clonotype has just a few counts. This chain uses TRBV13 with TRBJ1-6; the match to TRBD1 covers 11 bases. V lost 5 bases to trimming and J lost 10 bases; unmatched junction nucleotides: 7. Germline-derived CDR1 and CDR2 are PRHDT and FYEKMQ (reference sequence). The CDR3 is 15 amino acids. The CDR3 protein is CASSHRTGGGSPLHF. The CDR3 nucleotides read TGTGCCAGCAGCCACCGGACAGGGGGCGGCTCACCCCTCCACTTT.

This clonotype was recorded a few times. The chain employs TRBV4-3 and TRBJ2-7; weak D call: TRBD2 (7 bases). The V end lost 0 bases, the J end lost 4 bases, and 16 bases lay between the germline ends. The CDR3 runs 16 residues. Germline V gene sequence: CDR1 LGHNA, CDR2 YSLEER. CDR3 DNA sequence: TGCGCCAGCAGCCAAGATAGACGCGGGGGCCGGTACGAGCAGTACTTC. Amino acid sequence: CASSQDRRGGRYEQYF.

This clonotype has at least ten counts. The chain carries TRBV4-3 and TRBJ1-1; TRBD1 agrees at 10 bases. From germline, CDR1 is LGHNA and CDR2 YSLEER. This CDR3 region has 16 residues. Unmatched junction bases numbered 6, after V lost 0 bases and J lost 5 bases. The CDR3 nucleotides are TGCGCCAGCAGCCAAGATCTAAGGACAGGGGGTACTGAAGCTTTCTTT. Its protein is CASSQDLRTGGTEAFF.

This clonotype was seen more than once but under ten times. This chain joins TRBV4-1 and TRBJ2-1; tentative D call: TRBD1 (6 bases). V gave up 0 bases and J gave up 7 bases, with 19 bases separating them. The CDR3 is made up of 17 amino acids. Germline loops: CDR1 MGHRA, CDR2 YSYEKL. CDR3 loop: CASSQDLSRLGGNEQFF. DNA of the CDR3: TGCGCCAGCAGCCAAGATCTTTCCCGCCTAGGGGGTAATGAGCAGTTCTTC.

This clonotype was detected only a few times. This chain uses TRBV5-1 with TRBJ1-5; tentatively, D is TRBD1 (5 bases). The CDR3 totals 16 residues. Germline V CDR1 and CDR2: SGHRS, YFSETQ. The V gene lost 4 bases and the J gene lost 6 bases, with 20 bases spanning the gap. CDR3 region: CASSPWPSGDPQPQHF. CDR3 coding DNA: TGCGCCAGCAGCCCCTGGCCGAGTGGGGACCCTCAGCCCCAGCATTTT.

This clonotype has at least ten counts. J is TRBJ2-3 and V is TRBV5-1, with 13 bases aligning to TRBD2. Germline lookup yields CDR1 SGHRS and CDR2 YFSETQ. J lost 5 bases, V lost 1 base, and 7 bases had no gene match. There are 17 residues in the CDR3. CDR3 nucleotide sequence: TGCGCCAGCAGCTTGCGTACTAGCGGGGGGGCCGGAGATACGCAGTATTTT. This gives the protein CASSLRTSGGAGDTQYF.

J is TRBJ2-3 and V is TRBV24-1, with 7 bases that match TRBD2. The CDR3 spans 14 residues. Germline V gives CDR1 KGHDR, CDR2 SFDVKD. After removal of 9 bases from V and 4 bases from J, the junction contained 9 bases not matched to a gene. CDR3 loop: CATARAGVSDTQYF. CDR3 DNA sequence: TGTGCCACCGCGAGGGCGGGGGTTTCAGATACGCAGTATTTT.

This clonotype was detected ten times or more. The chain combines TRBV7-9 with TRBJ2-3, with TRBD2 identical over 9 bases. This CDR3 is 15 amino acids long. V trimming: 3 bases; J trimming: 4 bases; junction bases outside the gene matches: 5. The germline gives CDR1 SEHNR, CDR2 FQNEAQ (reference sequence). CDR3 loop: CASSLRGGAPDTQYF. The DNA for the CDR3 is TGTGCCAGCAGCTTGCGCGGGGGGGCCCCAGATACGCAGTATTTT.

The chain carries TRBV7-2 and TRBJ2-4; weak D call: TRBD2 (6 bases). V was cut by 6 bases and J by 7 bases, with 13 bases left in between. There are 13 residues in the CDR3. Looked up from germline, CDR1 is SGHTA and CDR2 is FQGNSA. CDR3 protein: CASRAEGSNIQYF. The CDR3 bases are TGTGCCAGCAGGGCGGAGGGCTCCAACATTCAGTACTTC.

V and J are TRBV7-3 and TRBJ2-3; D may correspond to TRBD1 or TRBD2 (6 bases each). V was cut by 5 bases and J by 0 bases, with 21 bases left in between. Germline CDR1 and CDR2: SGHTA and FQGTGA. This CDR3 is built from 18 residues. The CDR3: CASSRRDTGGLSTDTQYF. The CDR3 DNA reads TGTGCCAGCAGCCGCCGGGACACGGGCGGACTAAGCACAGATACGCAGTATTTT.

V usage is TRBV28 and J usage is TRBJ2-1; TRBD1 might be the D (5 bases). The CDR3 is made up of 16 amino acids. The ends were cut back, 5 bases at V and 2 bases at J, with 16 bases in the middle. CDR1 is MDHEN, CDR2 SYDVKM, per germline. CDR3 sequence reads: CASSPLRGSAYNEQFF. The CDR3 DNA is TGTGCCAGCAGTCCCCTTAGGGGATCCGCCTACAATGAGCAGTTCTTC.